Detailed here is one TCR beta chain. The antigen remains unidentified. This CDR3 has 18 amino acids. In germline, CDR1 is MNHEY, CDR2 SVGAGI. The ends lost 6 bases at V and 0 bases at J; junction bases unmatched: 9. These data originate in a study of human T cells and chemical hapten exposure. Looking at the study overall: Slight volume differences across pooled libraries mainly accounted for varying per-sample TCR yields.

Overall study results and limits: There was alopecia in the donors, so their immune response may differ from that of healthy people. While controls formed fewer of them, expanded TCRs formed significantly more large CDR3 similarity clusters.

The sample's time point: patch test 3, about 24 weeks after DPC sensitization. The sample's treatment: therapeutic diphenylcyclopropenone sensitization with weekly scalp DPC. From whole blood left unfractionated, total RNA was extracted. TCRdb analysed the RACE reads with MiXCR anew, one entry per CDR3 protein. The repertoire holds 150,000 to 200,000 distinct CDR3 sequences, with around a quarter as singletons. The receptor was derived from a woman between 40 and 50 years old with alopecia areata. Some clones in this sample may be carry-over from other donors' samples. The rearrangement joins TRBV6-5 to TRBJ2-6; the match to TRBD1 covers 9 bases. This specimen consisted of whole blood, obtained in connection with sensitization to the hapten diphenylcyclopropenone (DPC). In nucleotides, the CDR3 is TGTGCCAGCAGCCCACAGGGGGCCTCTTTCTCTGGGGCCAACGTCCTGACTTTC. Protein product: CASSPQGASFSGANVLTF.